These 18 T cell receptor beta chains originate from one sample sequenced in a study of T cells expressing NK-cell markers. TCRdb re-called the 5' RACE reads and shows each CDR3 protein once, DNA omitted. Across 140,000 or so distinct CDR3 sequences, the top ten clones capture less than 15% of the sample. The sequencing sample was made of blood T cells: a sorted CD56 or NKG2C T cell subset, CD4+ or CD8+ T cells, or bulk PBMC T cells (not recorded which). All receptors derive from a man between 18 and 29 years old in good health.

CDR3 protein: CASSALQGGYNEQFF. The chain combines TRBV9 with TRBJ2-1; TCRdb designates TRBD1, a call that cannot be tested without DNA. This CDR3 comprises 15 residues. Germline assignment: CDR1 SGDLS and CDR2 YYNGEE. The entire variable domain, with the rest obtained from reference TRBV9 and TRBJ2-1, is as follows: DSGVTQTPKHLITATGQRVTLRCSPRSGDLSVYWYQQSLDQGLQFLIQYYNGEERAKGNILERFSAQQFPDLHSELNLSSLELGDSALYFCASSALQGGYNEQFFGPGTRLTVL.

J is TRBJ2-2 and V is TRBV12-3 or TRBV12-4; TCRdb calls TRBD1, which cannot be checked without DNA. The CDR3 runs 15 residues. The chain's CDR3 is CASSFEDREIGELFF.

The chain recombines TRBV29-1 with TRBJ2-2; the D call from TCRdb, TRBD2, cannot be confirmed without DNA. This CDR3 is built from 13 residues. Germline V CDR1 and CDR2: SQVTM, ANQGSEA. CDR3 region: CSVTSGSYGELFF.

The gene calls are TRBV9 and TRBJ2-1. The CDR3 contains 14 residues. Germline-derived CDR1 and CDR2 are SGDLS and YYNGEE. CDR3 loop: CASSVGVFGNEQFF.

This chain uses TRBV20-1 with TRBJ1-5. Germline CDR1 DFQATT, CDR2 SNEGSKA (reference sequence). The CDR3 runs 15 residues. This chain's CDR3 is CSAGLAGDSNQPQHF.

Here the CDR3 reads CASSTTGLEQFF. The chain uses TRBV7-2 and TRBJ2-1; absent DNA, TCRdb's TRBD1 call cannot be checked. The CDR3 is 12 residues long. In germline, CDR1 is SGHTA, CDR2 FQGNSA.

The chain carries TRBV27 and TRBJ2-7; TCRdb reports TRBD1, a call that lacks DNA to check it against. The CDR3 covers 12 residues. Germline V CDR1 and CDR2: MNHEY, SMNVEV (reference sequence). CDR3 in amino acids: CASSYQGGEQYF.

The chain uses TRBV6-5 and TRBJ1-1. CDR1 and CDR2 from the germline V gene are MNHEY and SVGAGI. The CDR3 runs to 14 residues. The CDR3 loop reads CASSWAQVNTEAFF.

This chain links TRBV2 with TRBJ1-5; the D call from TCRdb, TRBD1, cannot be confirmed without DNA. The CDR3 is 15 residues long. Per the germline V gene, CDR1 is SNHLY and CDR2 is FYNNEI. This CDR3 is CASSEARIGVQPQHF. The full variable domain, in which reference TRBV2 and TRBJ1-5 provide the parts outside the CDR3, is EPEVTQTPSHQVTQMGQEVILRCVPISNHLYFYWYRQILGQKVEFLVSFYNNEISEKSEIFDDQFSVERPDGSNFTLKIRSTKLEDSAMYFCASSEARIGVQPQHFGDGTRLSIL.

This chain connects TRBV27 to TRBJ2-7; the TRBD1 assignment by TCRdb is unverifiable without DNA. The CDR3 runs to 15 residues. Per germline, CDR1 MNHEY and CDR2 SMNVEV (reference sequence). CDR3: CASSFLGTGNYEQYF.

V usage is TRBV20-1 and J usage is TRBJ2-1; TCRdb indicates TRBD2, and absent DNA this call remains unverified. The CDR3 is 14 residues long. The germline CDR1 and CDR2 sequences are DFQATT and SNEGSKA (reference sequence). The CDR3 loop reads CSARGTSGYNEQFF.

The chain uses TRBV5-1 and TRBJ2-3; without DNA, the TCRdb call of TRBD1 cannot be checked. This CDR3 is 14 amino acids long. Germline lookup yields CDR1 SGHRS and CDR2 YFSETQ. CDR3 sequence: CASSEGQEEDTQYF.

CDR3 sequence reads: CSARETALSNTGELFF. The rearrangement uses TRBV20-1 and TRBJ2-2; the D call from TCRdb, TRBD1, cannot be confirmed without DNA. This CDR3 region has 16 residues. From germline, CDR1 is DFQATT and CDR2 SNEGSKA (reference sequence).

The chain is built from TRBV7-9 and TRBJ1-1; TCRdb's D gene call, TRBD1, goes unchecked for lack of DNA. From germline, CDR1 is SEHNR and CDR2 FQNEAQ (reference sequence). This CDR3 has 15 amino acids. The CDR3 sequence is CASSSHPGVNTEAFF.

This sequence joins TRBV12-3 or TRBV12-4 and TRBJ1-2. The CDR3 is 14 residues long. The chain's CDR3 is CASSLDEGWDGYTF.

The chain's CDR3 is CASSFSGHGTDTQYF. The chain joins TRBV5-4 to TRBJ2-3; TCRdb gives TRBD2 as the D gene, but with no DNA this cannot be confirmed. Germline V lookup: CDR1 SGHNT, CDR2 YYREEE (reference sequence). The CDR3 is 15 residues long. The entire variable domain, with the rest obtained from reference TRBV5-4 and TRBJ2-3, is as follows: ETGVTQSPTHLIKTRGQQVTLRCSSQSGHNTVSWYQQALGQGPQFIFQYYREEENGRGNFPPRFSGLQFPNYSSELNVNALELDDSALYLCASSFSGHGTDTQYFGPGTRLTVL.

The CDR3 sequence: CASSPAGEETQYF. The chain recombines TRBV5-1 with TRBJ2-5; the D call from TCRdb, TRBD2, cannot be confirmed without DNA. The germline gives CDR1 SGHRS, CDR2 YFSETQ. The length of the CDR3 is 13 residues. Together with reference TRBV5-1 and TRBJ2-5, the CDR3 gives the full variable domain: KAGVTQTPRYLIKTRGQQVTLSCSPISGHRSVSWYQQTPGQGLQFLFEYFSETQRNKGNFPGRFSGRQFSNSRSEMNVSTLELGDSALYLCASSPAGEETQYFGPGTRLLVL.

The chain couples TRBV7-6 to TRBJ2-2; TCRdb names TRBD2, which stays unverified in the absence of DNA. This CDR3 contains 15 residues. The germline V gene encodes CDR1 SGHVS and CDR2 FNYEAQ. CDR3: CASSLGGANTGELFF.